This entry lists 25 T cell receptor beta chains sequenced from one sample in a study of cytomegalovirus exposure and HLA in healthy donors. The PCR used 60 Vbeta and 13 Jbeta primers. Assay used: immunoSEQ multiplex PCR; TCRdb lists only in-frame clones, some missing. Of about 120,000 clones listed, roughly 70% are singletons. The sample was PBMCs. These receptors came from a middle-aged woman in good health and CMV-seropositive.

As to this clone: Other DNA sequences within the sample encode an identical CDR3. The CDR3 is CASSLGGVNTEAFF. In DNA, the CDR3 is TGTGCCAGCAGCTTAGGCGGGGTGAACACTGAAGCTTTCTTT. This sequence joins TRBV7-9 and TRBJ1-1; D call uncertain. Per the germline V gene, CDR1 is SEHNR and CDR2 is FQNEAQ (reference sequence). The CDR3 consists of 14 residues. The ends were cut back, 1 base at V and 0 bases at J, with 6 bases in the middle.

This rearrangement joins TRBV6-5 to TRBJ2-7; unclear D gene. Trimming stripped 2 bases from V and 6 bases from J, with 11 bases between. The CDR3 extends over 13 amino acids. Germline CDR1 reads MNHEY; CDR2 reads SVGAGI. CDR3 sequence reads: CASSYTQEREQYF. CDR3 DNA sequence: TGTGCCAGCAGTTACACCCAGGAACGCGAGCAGTACTTC.

The rearrangement joins TRBV7-2 to TRBJ2-5; 13 bases are shared with TRBD2. The ends lost 5 bases at V and 6 bases at J; junction bases unmatched: 12. This CDR3 region has 17 residues. Germline CDR1 reads SGHTA; CDR2 reads FQGNSA. This CDR3 reads CASSPGLAGALRKTQYF. Written as DNA, the CDR3 is TGTGCCAGCAGCCCTGGACTAGCGGGGGCCCTTCGAAAGACCCAGTACTTC.

This clone was observed a handful of times. V usage is TRBV7-3 and J usage is TRBJ2-5, with 7 bases aligning to TRBD1. After removal of 5 bases from V and 1 base from J, the junction contained 4 bases not matched to a gene. Germline V gives CDR1 SGHTA, CDR2 FQGTGA. This CDR3 is 14 amino acids long. The CDR3 DNA sequence: TGTGCCAGCAGCGTAGGGGGCCCCCAAGAGACCCAGTACTTC. Protein sequence: CASSVGGPQETQYF.

The chain links TRBV29-1 to TRBJ2-7; no reliable D call. Germline assignment: CDR1 SQVTM and CDR2 ANQGSEA. With 7 bases removed from V and 6 bases from J, the gap between germline ends came to 19 bases. The CDR3 is 13 amino acids. The CDR3 sequence: CSAKRELGSEQYF. The DNA of the CDR3 is TGCAGCGCAAAGAGAGAATTGGGCTCCGAGCAGTACTTC.

The chain employs TRBV11-2 and TRBJ2-2; TRBD1 agrees at 9 bases. The CDR3 contains 15 residues. V shed 6 bases, J shed 7 bases, and the junction held 9 bases outside the gene matches. CDR1 is SGHAT and CDR2 is FQNNGV in the germline V gene. Here the CDR3 reads CASRVQGARGGELFF. CDR3 sequence (DNA): TGTGCCAGCAGGGTACAGGGGGCGCGGGGCGGGGAGCTGTTTTTT.

This chain connects TRBV7-2 to TRBJ2-3; possibly TRBD2 for D (6 bases). The CDR3 consists of 15 residues. V was shortened by 0 bases and J by 3 bases, with 10 bases between the two germline ends. Germline V gene data show CDR1 as SGHTA and CDR2 as FQGNSA. CDR3 bases: TGTGCCAGCAGCTTAGCTATCGGGGGAACAGATACGCAGTATTTT. This encodes CASSLAIGGTDTQYF.

The chain is built from TRBV6-5 and TRBJ2-5; 7 bases are shared with TRBD2. V dropped 0 bases and J dropped 5; count of bases not matched to a gene: 9. The CDR3 loop spans 16 amino acids. Germline V CDR1 and CDR2: MNHEY, SVGAGI. The CDR3 DNA follows: TGTGCCAGCAGTTACTCGGGACTACCCTTGGGGGAGACCCAGTACTTC. Translating it yields CASSYSGLPLGETQYF.

V is TRBV9 and J is TRBJ1-2, with 10 bases matching TRBD1. The CDR3 loop spans 17 amino acids. Germline CDR1 and CDR2: SGDLS and YYNGEE. The V gene end was trimmed by 3 bases and the J gene end by 2 bases; junction bases not matched to a gene: 10. Written as DNA, the CDR3 is TGTGCCAGCAGCGCACCCCGGGGACAGGGGTGGAACTATGGCTACACCTTC. Amino acid sequence: CASSAPRGQGWNYGYTF.

This chain links TRBV6-5 with TRBJ2-1; 11 nucleotides align to TRBD2. The V gene end was trimmed by 0 bases and the J gene end by 4 bases; junction bases not matched to a gene: 2. This CDR3 spans 16 amino acids. Germline values: CDR1 MNHEY, CDR2 SVGAGI. CDR3: CASSYSTSGDYNEQFF. The DNA of the CDR3 is TGTGCCAGCAGTTACTCGACTAGCGGGGATTACAATGAGCAGTTCTTC.

This chain links TRBV5-6 with TRBJ2-5; D unresolved. The CDR3 contains 13 residues. Germline V lookup: CDR1 SGHDT, CDR2 YYEEEE. Trimming removed 5 bases from V and 3 bases from J, with 11 bases in between. Written as DNA, the CDR3 is TGTGCCAGCAGTGCGGCGGTAGAAGAGACCCAGTACTTC. Protein: CASSAAVEETQYF.

In this sample, this clone turned up once. V is TRBV7-2 and J is TRBJ2-7; TRBD2 agrees at 8 bases. V lost 4 bases, J lost 3 bases, and 8 bases stayed unmatched. The CDR3 covers 15 residues. Germline CDR1 SGHTA, CDR2 FQGNSA. This CDR3 is CASSYGRAKNYEQYF. CDR3 sequence (DNA): TGTGCCAGCAGCTACGGGAGGGCGAAAAACTACGAGCAGTACTTC.

This chain links TRBV7-8 with TRBJ2-7; TRBD2 matches at 15 bases. From germline, CDR1 is SGHVS and CDR2 FQNEAQ. The CDR3 totals 16 residues. V trimming: 5 bases; J trimming: 7 bases; junction bases outside the gene matches: 9. The CDR3 region is CASSLQGLAGGGEQYF. CDR3 in DNA: TGTGCCAGCAGCCTACAAGGACTAGCGGGAGGGGGTGAGCAGTACTTC.

The sample holds a few counts of this clone. Other DNA variants within this sample encode the same CDR3. The V and J genes are TRBV9 and TRBJ2-3; D unclear. The CDR3 is 14 amino acids. Germline CDR1 SGDLS, CDR2 YYNGEE. V shed 0 bases and J shed 1 base, with 6 bases lying between them. The CDR3 spells CASSVAEGTDTQYF. The CDR3 DNA sequence: TGTGCCAGCAGCGTAGCCGAGGGCACAGATACGCAGTATTTT.

This clone was detected a few times. The chain joins TRBV19 to TRBJ2-3; no firm D call. CDR1 LNHDA and CDR2 SQIVND come from the germline V gene (reference sequence). The CDR3 is 15 residues long. V lost 10 bases and J lost 0, with 17 bases in between. CDR3 nucleotides: TGTGCCACCCGAGTCTACCAGACTAGCACAGATACGCAGTATTTT. Its translation: CATRVYQTSTDTQYF.

This clone has a single count. Other DNA sequences in the same sample also yield this CDR3. In DNA, the CDR3 is TGCGCCAGCAGCCAAGATCTCTACGAGCAGTACTTC. It specifies CASSQDLYEQYF. The rearrangement joins TRBV4-1 to TRBJ2-7; D uncertain. Between the trimmed V and J ends, which lost 0 bases and 3 bases, there was a span of 3 bases. Germline CDR1 and CDR2: MGHRA and YSYEKL. This CDR3 contains 12 residues.

The rearrangement links TRBV13 to TRBJ2-7, with 9 bases matching TRBD2. The CDR3 loop spans 15 amino acids. V lost 0 bases and J lost 6; bases outside the gene matches: 6. From germline, CDR1 is PRHDT and CDR2 FYEKMQ (reference sequence). The CDR3, as DNA: TGTGCCAGCAGCTTAGGTGAGGCGGGGGGGCGCGAGCAGTACTTC. Amino acids: CASSLGEAGGREQYF.

This sequence joins TRBV6-5 and TRBJ1-2, with a tentative D call TRBD1 (5 bases). Germline V gene lookup returns CDR1 MNHEY and CDR2 SVGAGI. The germline V and J ends were trimmed by 4 bases and 5 bases, with 11 bases remaining between them. This CDR3 has 13 amino acids. CDR3 bases: TGTGCCAGCAGTTCGGGGACTTGGTATGGCTACACCTTC. Encoded protein: CASSSGTWYGYTF.

The V call is TRBV7-2, the J call TRBJ1-2; weak D call: TRBD1 (6 bases). Trimming removed 5 bases from V and 8 bases from J, with 15 bases in between. The CDR3 sequence is 13 residues long. CDR1 and CDR2 from the germline V gene are SGHTA and FQGNSA. CDR3 sequence reads: CASSEDRQLGYTF. The DNA for the CDR3 is TGTGCCAGCAGCGAAGACAGGCAGCTCGGCTACACCTTC.

This clone appeared a single time. The rearrangement joins TRBV5-1 to TRBJ1-1; 10 bases fit TRBD1. With 4 bases clipped from V and 4 bases from J, the junction kept 10 bases outside the gene matches. This CDR3 region has 16 residues. Per germline, CDR1 SGHRS and CDR2 YFSETQ. DNA of the CDR3: TGCGCCAGCAGCGTCCGACAGGGGGCGCGTGGCACTGAAGCTTTCTTT. Translation: CASSVRQGARGTEAFF.

The rearrangement links TRBV4-1 to TRBJ1-2; 12 bases align to TRBD1. Germline lookup yields CDR1 MGHRA and CDR2 YSYEKL. V lost 4 bases and J lost 4; bases outside the gene matches: 13. The CDR3 is 18 amino acids. CDR3 sequence: CASSLQSPGTGGFYGYTF. CDR3 sequence (DNA): TGCGCCAGCAGCCTCCAATCTCCCGGGACAGGGGGCTTCTATGGCTACACCTTC.

This clone was detected only a few times. The chain joins TRBV27 to TRBJ1-5, with no clear D. V gave up 2 bases and J gave up 2 bases, with 16 bases separating them. The CDR3 is 17 amino acids. Germline-derived CDR1 and CDR2 are MNHEY and SMNVEV (reference sequence). CDR3 sequence: CASSLGQVGRRNQPQHF. DNA for the CDR3: TGTGCCAGCAGTTTAGGCCAGGTGGGGAGACGCAATCAGCCCCAGCATTTT.

This clone was counted a few times. The chain joins TRBV5-1 to TRBJ2-3; possibly TRBD1 for D (6 bases). The CDR3 extends over 15 amino acids. The germline CDR1 and CDR2 sequences are SGHRS and YFSETQ. Trimming stripped 0 bases from V and 0 bases from J, with 8 bases between. The CDR3 is CASSLVQGSTDTQYF. CDR3 bases: TGCGCCAGCAGCTTGGTTCAGGGGAGCACAGATACGCAGTATTTT.

The chain couples TRBV10-3 to TRBJ2-3, with 10 nucleotides matching TRBD2. V dropped 2 bases and J dropped 2; count of bases not matched to a gene: 4. Germline V lookup: CDR1 ENHRY, CDR2 SYGVKD. The CDR3 sequence is 16 residues long. As DNA, the CDR3 is TGTGCCATCAGTGAGCCTAGCGGGAGATTCACAGATACGCAGTATTTT. Protein: CAISEPSGRFTDTQYF.

The table lists this clone with a few counts. The genes are TRBV10-3 and TRBJ1-2; D may be TRBD1 (5 bases). Germline values: CDR1 ENHRY, CDR2 SYGVKD. CDR3 length equals 14 residues. Trimming shortened V by 11 bases and J by 0 bases, and 16 bases separated the two germline ends. Here the CDR3 DNA reads TGTGCCGTCCGGCGGGGGATAGCTAACTATGGCTACACCTTC. As protein: CAVRRGIANYGYTF.